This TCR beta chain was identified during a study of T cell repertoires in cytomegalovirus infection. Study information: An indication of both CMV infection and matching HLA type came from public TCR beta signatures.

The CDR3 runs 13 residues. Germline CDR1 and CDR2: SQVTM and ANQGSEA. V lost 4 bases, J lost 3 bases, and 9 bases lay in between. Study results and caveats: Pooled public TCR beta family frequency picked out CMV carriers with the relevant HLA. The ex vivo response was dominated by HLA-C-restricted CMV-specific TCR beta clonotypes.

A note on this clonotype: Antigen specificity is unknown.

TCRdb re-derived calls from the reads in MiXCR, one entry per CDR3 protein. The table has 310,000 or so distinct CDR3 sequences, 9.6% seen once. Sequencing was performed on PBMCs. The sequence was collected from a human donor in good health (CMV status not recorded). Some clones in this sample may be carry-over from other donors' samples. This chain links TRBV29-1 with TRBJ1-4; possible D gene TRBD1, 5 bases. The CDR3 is CSVVWGANEKLFF. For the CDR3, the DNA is TGCAGCGTTGTATGGGGGGCTAATGAAAAACTGTTTTTT.